Listed below are T cell receptor beta chains from one sample, sequenced in a study of OX40 agonist ivuxolimab in advanced cancers. The method was immunoSEQ multiplex PCR; TCRdb's version includes in-frame clones alone and lacks a portion of them. The sample has 70,000 to 95,000 clones, around 80% seen once. The sequencing used CD4+ or CD8+ T cells sorted from blood, collected in a trial of the OX40 agonist ivuxolimab. These receptors all come from an adult with an advanced solid tumor such as melanoma, head and neck, liver or kidney cancer. The CDR3 runs from the conserved cysteine through the conserved F or W. Fields, in order: J gene, V gene, D gene, clone size, CDR3 protein, CDR3 DNA. D genes are given only for firm matches. A row's size may be missing; if present it is once, few, many or a size class.

j_gene: TRBJ2-1; v_gene: TRBV5-1; d_gene: TRBD2; abundance: once; CDR3aa: CASSPRSGVYNEQFF; CDR3nt: TGCGCCAGCAGCCCGCGTAGCGGGGTTTACAATGAGCAGTTCTTC
j_gene: TRBJ1-2; v_gene: TRBV7-3; d_gene: TRBD1; abundance: .; CDR3aa: CASSPGQGGGYTF; CDR3nt: TGTGCCAGCAGCCCCGGACAGGGCGGGGGCTACACCTTC
j_gene: TRBJ1-2; v_gene: TRBV4-1; d_gene: .; abundance: .; CDR3aa: CASSQDGVPNYGYTF; CDR3nt: TGCGCCAGCAGCCAAGATGGGGTCCCTAACTATGGCTACACCTTC
j_gene: TRBJ2-2; v_gene: TRBV5-4; d_gene: TRBD1; abundance: .; CDR3aa: CASSDPGQGIGTGELFF; CDR3nt: TGTGCCAGCAGCGACCCGGGACAGGGGATCGGCACCGGGGAGCTGTTTTTT
j_gene: TRBJ1-1; v_gene: TRBV28; d_gene: .; abundance: .; CDR3aa: CASTIGGSVRTEAFF; CDR3nt: TGTGCCAGCACCATTGGGGGGAGCGTTCGGACTGAAGCTTTCTTT
j_gene: TRBJ1-5; v_gene: TRBV5-1; d_gene: .; abundance: once; CDR3aa: CASSIGTAGQPQHF; CDR3nt: TGCGCCAGCAGCATTGGAACGGCAGGGCAGCCCCAGCATTTT
j_gene: TRBJ1-2; v_gene: TRBV7-9; d_gene: .; abundance: .; CDR3aa: CASSPTGAANYGYTF; CDR3nt: TGTGCCAGCAGCCCGACAGGAGCGGCTAACTATGGCTACACCTTC
j_gene: TRBJ1-2; v_gene: TRBV28; d_gene: .; abundance: .; CDR3aa: CASSPQGRSLPF; CDR3nt: TGTGCCAGCAGCCCCCAGGGGCGTTCGCTCCCCTTC
j_gene: TRBJ2-1; v_gene: TRBV28; d_gene: TRBD2; abundance: .; CDR3aa: CASSTPGGQYNEQFF; CDR3nt: TGTGCCAGTAGTACGCCGGGGGGGCAGTACAATGAGCAGTTCTTC
j_gene: TRBJ1-4; v_gene: TRBV30; d_gene: .; abundance: .; CDR3aa: CAWSVRVFEKLFF; CDR3nt: TGTGCCTGGAGTGTACGGGTTTTCGAAAAACTGTTTTTT
j_gene: TRBJ2-1; v_gene: TRBV19; d_gene: TRBD2; abundance: .; CDR3aa: CASSFSGPSYNEQFF; CDR3nt: TGTGCCAGTAGTTTTAGCGGGCCCTCCTACAATGAGCAGTTCTTC
j_gene: TRBJ2-7; v_gene: TRBV5-4; d_gene: .; abundance: .; CDR3aa: CASSSSGGSSYEQYF; CDR3nt: TGTGCCAGCAGCTCATCGGGCGGTAGCTCCTACGAGCAGTACTTC
j_gene: TRBJ2-7; v_gene: TRBV5-5; d_gene: TRBD1; abundance: .; CDR3aa: CASSLALRGPLHEQYF; CDR3nt: TGTGCCAGCAGCTTGGCCCTCAGGGGGCCTCTCCACGAGCAGTACTTC
j_gene: TRBJ1-1; v_gene: TRBV7-2; d_gene: TRBD1; abundance: .; CDR3aa: CASSPRQGALTEAFF; CDR3nt: TGTGCCAGCAGCCCACGACAGGGGGCCCTCACTGAAGCTTTCTTT
j_gene: TRBJ1-1; v_gene: TRBV11-2; d_gene: .; abundance: .; CDR3aa: CASSPAGDTEAFF; CDR3nt: TGTGCCAGCAGCCCAGCAGGGGACACTGAAGCTTTCTTT
j_gene: TRBJ1-1; v_gene: TRBV5-8; d_gene: .; abundance: .; CDR3aa: CASSSTTRGAGAFF; CDR3nt: TGTGCCAGCAGCTCTACCACAAGGGGAGCTGGAGCTTTCTTT
j_gene: TRBJ1-1; v_gene: TRBV19; d_gene: TRBD1; abundance: few; CDR3aa: CASTKDRDTEAFF; CDR3nt: TGTGCCAGTACCAAGGACAGGGACACTGAAGCTTTCTTT
j_gene: TRBJ2-7; v_gene: TRBV29-1; d_gene: TRBD1; abundance: .; CDR3aa: CSADSGTGNFYEQYF; CDR3nt: TGCAGCGCCGATTCCGGGACAGGGAATTTCTACGAGCAGTACTTC
j_gene: TRBJ2-7; v_gene: TRBV7-9; d_gene: .; abundance: .; CDR3aa: CASSLGTPPYEQYF; CDR3nt: TGTGCCAGCAGCTTAGGGACACCTCCCTACGAGCAGTACTTC
j_gene: TRBJ2-2; v_gene: TRBV10-3; d_gene: TRBD1; abundance: .; CDR3aa: CAISRLPDRVTGELFF; CDR3nt: TGTGCCATCAGCCGATTACCGGACAGGGTGACCGGGGAGCTGTTTTTT
j_gene: TRBJ2-5; v_gene: TRBV2; d_gene: .; abundance: .; CDR3aa: CASSELEQETQYF; CDR3nt: TGTGCCAGCAGTGAGTTGGAGCAAGAGACCCAGTACTTC
j_gene: TRBJ1-2; v_gene: TRBV7-2; d_gene: TRBD1; abundance: .; CDR3aa: CASSLPGTGGGYTF; CDR3nt: TGTGCCAGCAGCCTACCCGGGACAGGTGGAGGCTACACCTTC
j_gene: TRBJ2-2; v_gene: TRBV29-1; d_gene: .; abundance: .; CDR3aa: CSVISANTGELFF; CDR3nt: TGCAGCGTGATTTCAGCGAACACCGGGGAGCTGTTTTTT
j_gene: TRBJ1-4; v_gene: TRBV4-1; d_gene: TRBD1; abundance: .; CDR3aa: CASSQGTGATNEKLFF; CDR3nt: TGCGCCAGCAGCCAGGGTACAGGGGCAACTAATGAAAAACTGTTTTTT
j_gene: TRBJ2-1; v_gene: TRBV25-1; d_gene: TRBD2; abundance: once; CDR3aa: CASSGTWDPAGGNEQFF; CDR3nt: TGTGCCAGCAGTGGAACATGGGACCCCGCGGGGGGGAATGAGCAGTTCTTC
j_gene: TRBJ1-1; v_gene: TRBV15; d_gene: .; abundance: .; CDR3aa: CATSRLGGHTEAFF; CDR3nt: TGTGCCACCAGCAGATTGGGGGGGCACACTGAAGCTTTCTTT
j_gene: TRBJ2-3; v_gene: TRBV9; d_gene: TRBD2; abundance: .; CDR3aa: CASSVEAGGRTDTQYF; CDR3nt: TGTGCCAGCAGCGTAGAAGCGGGGGGGCGGACAGATACGCAGTATTTT
j_gene: TRBJ2-7; v_gene: TRBV30; d_gene: .; abundance: once; CDR3aa: CAWSGGGEQYF; CDR3nt: TGTGCCTGGAGTGGGGGAGGCGAGCAGTACTTC
j_gene: TRBJ1-5; v_gene: TRBV27; d_gene: .; abundance: .; CDR3aa: CASSFGFDQPQHF; CDR3nt: TGTGCCAGCAGTTTCGGATTTGATCAGCCCCAGCATTTT
j_gene: TRBJ2-1; v_gene: TRBV7-3; d_gene: .; abundance: .; CDR3aa: CASSFSRGQNNEQFF; CDR3nt: TGTGCCAGCAGCTTTTCCCGCGGACAGAACAATGAGCAGTTCTTC
j_gene: TRBJ2-1; v_gene: TRBV5-1; d_gene: .; abundance: .; CDR3aa: CASSLKSDNEQFF; CDR3nt: TGCGCCAGCAGCTTGAAGTCCGACAATGAGCAGTTCTTC
j_gene: TRBJ1-2; v_gene: TRBV15; d_gene: .; abundance: .; CDR3aa: CATSRVRLRDTLNYGYTF; CDR3nt: TGTGCCACCAGCAGAGTACGACTCCGGGACACTTTAAACTATGGCTACACCTTC